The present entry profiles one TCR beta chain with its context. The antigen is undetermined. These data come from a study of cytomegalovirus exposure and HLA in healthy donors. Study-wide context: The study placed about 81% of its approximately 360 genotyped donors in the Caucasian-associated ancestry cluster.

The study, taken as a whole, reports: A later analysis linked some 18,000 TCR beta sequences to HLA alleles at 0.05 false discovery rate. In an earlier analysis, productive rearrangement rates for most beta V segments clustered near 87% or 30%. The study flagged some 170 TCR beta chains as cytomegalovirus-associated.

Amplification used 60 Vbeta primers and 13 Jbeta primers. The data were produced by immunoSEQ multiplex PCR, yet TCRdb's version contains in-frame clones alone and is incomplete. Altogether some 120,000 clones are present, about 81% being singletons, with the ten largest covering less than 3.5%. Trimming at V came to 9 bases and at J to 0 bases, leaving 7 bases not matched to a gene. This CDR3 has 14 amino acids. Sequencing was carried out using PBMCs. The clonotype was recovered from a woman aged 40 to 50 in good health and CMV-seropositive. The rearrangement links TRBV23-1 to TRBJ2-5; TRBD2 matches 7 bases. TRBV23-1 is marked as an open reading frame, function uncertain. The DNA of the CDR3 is TGCGCCAGAGCGGGACGCCTTTACCAAGAGACCCAGTACTTC. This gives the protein CARAGRLYQETQYF.